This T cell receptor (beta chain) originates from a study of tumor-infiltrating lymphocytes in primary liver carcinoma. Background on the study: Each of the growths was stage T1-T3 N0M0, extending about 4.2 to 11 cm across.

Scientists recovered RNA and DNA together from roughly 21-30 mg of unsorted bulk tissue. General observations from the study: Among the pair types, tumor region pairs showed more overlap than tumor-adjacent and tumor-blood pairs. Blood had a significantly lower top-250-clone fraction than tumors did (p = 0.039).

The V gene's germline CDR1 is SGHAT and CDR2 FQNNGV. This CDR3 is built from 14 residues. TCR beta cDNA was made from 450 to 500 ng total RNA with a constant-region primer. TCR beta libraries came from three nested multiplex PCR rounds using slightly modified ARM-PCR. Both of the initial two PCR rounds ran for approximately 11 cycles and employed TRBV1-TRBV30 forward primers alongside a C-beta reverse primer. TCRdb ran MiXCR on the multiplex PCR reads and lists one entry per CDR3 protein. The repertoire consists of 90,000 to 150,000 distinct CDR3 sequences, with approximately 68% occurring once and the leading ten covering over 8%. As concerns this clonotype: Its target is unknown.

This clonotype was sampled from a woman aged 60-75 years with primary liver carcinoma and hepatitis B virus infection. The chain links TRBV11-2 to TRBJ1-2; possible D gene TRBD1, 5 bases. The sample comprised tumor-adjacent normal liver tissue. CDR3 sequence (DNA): TGTGTTAGCAGCTCTCAAAGGGGAGATAGGGGCTACACCTTC. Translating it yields CVSSSQRGDRGYTF.